Below are 27 T cell receptor beta chains sequenced from a single sample in a study of cytomegalovirus exposure and HLA in healthy donors. In the PCR, 60 Vbeta and 13 Jbeta primers were used. Libraries were prepared by immunoSEQ multiplex PCR; TCRdb keeps only in-frame clonotypes and omits some of them. The sample holds fewer than 200,000 clones, about three quarters seen once. Sequenced: PBMCs. The receptors stem from a female donor in good health and CMV-seronegative.

The CDR3 sequence is CASSHGTSPDTQYF. The DNA for the CDR3 is TGCGCCAGCAGCCACGGGACTAGCCCCGATACGCAGTATTTT. The chain carries TRBV4-3 and TRBJ2-3; 9 bases line up with TRBD2. V shed 3 bases and J 6 bases; nucleotides not matched to a gene: 4. This CDR3 comprises 14 residues. CDR1 and CDR2 (germline): LGHNA, YSLEER.

The chain is built from TRBV2 and TRBJ2-7, with 8 bases aligning to TRBD1. The germline V gene encodes CDR1 SNHLY and CDR2 FYNNEI. V gave up 1 base and J gave up 5 bases; unmatched junction bases: 7. This CDR3 region has 15 residues. CDR3 residues: CASSEGGTGGNEQYF. DNA for the CDR3: TGTGCCAGCAGTGAAGGGGGGACAGGTGGGAACGAGCAGTACTTC.

This clone was detected once. V is TRBV2 and J is TRBJ1-2; D perhaps matches TRBD1 (5 bases). The CDR3 has 12 amino acids. Trimming shortened V by 1 base and J by 8 bases, and 8 bases separated the two germline ends. Germline assignment: CDR1 SNHLY and CDR2 FYNNEI. CDR3 nucleotide sequence: TGTGCCAGCAGTGAAGAGGCAGGGGGCTACACCTTC. It specifies CASSEEAGGYTF. The whole variable domain, remainder taken from reference TRBV2 and TRBJ1-2, is EPEVTQTPSHQVTQMGQEVILRCVPISNHLYFYWYRQILGQKVEFLVSFYNNEISEKSEIFDDQFSVERPDGSNFTLKIRSTKLEDSAMYFCASSEEAGGYTFGSGTRLTVV.

The chain has TRBV27 and TRBJ2-5, with TRBD2 matching 11 bases. The CDR3 has 18 residues. V shed 3 bases, J shed 1 base, and the junction held 10 bases outside the gene matches. Germline V gene lookup returns CDR1 MNHEY and CDR2 SMNVEV (reference sequence). In nucleotides, the CDR3 is TGTGCCAGCAGTTTTACTAGCGGGGGACCTTTATCCCAAGAGACCCAGTACTTC. This gives the protein CASSFTSGGPLSQETQYF.

A single count supports this clone. J is TRBJ2-7 and V is TRBV11-2; 7 bases agree with TRBD2. The V segment lost 4 bases and the J segment 0 bases; nucleotides outside the gene matches: 6. The CDR3 sequence is 15 residues long. Looked up from germline, CDR1 is SGHAT and CDR2 is FQNNGV. The CDR3 DNA sequence: TGTGCCAGCAGCTACGGGGGGTGGAGCTCCTACGAGCAGTACTTC. Translated, it gives CASSYGGWSSYEQYF.

The CDR3: CASSLVQGFDEQYF. In nucleotides, the CDR3 is TGTGCCAGCAGCTTGGTCCAGGGCTTCGACGAGCAGTACTTC. The rearrangement joins TRBV5-6 to TRBJ2-7; D is possibly TRBD1 (5 bases). The germline V gene has CDR1 SGHDT and CDR2 YYEEEE. The ends were cut back, 0 bases at V and 5 bases at J, with 12 bases in the middle. The CDR3 sequence is 14 residues long.

This sequence joins TRBV27 and TRBJ2-5; the D gene is possibly TRBD1 (5 bases). The last part of the DNA fits TRBJ2-7 better; the J call may be wrong. Per germline, CDR1 MNHEY and CDR2 SMNVEV (reference sequence). The CDR3 runs to 15 residues. The chain's CDR3 is CASSGAGQPSYEQYF. CDR3 DNA sequence: TGTGCCAGCAGTGGCGCTGGACAACCGTCCTACGAGCAGTACTTC.

The chain employs TRBV14 and TRBJ2-1; 11 nucleotides match TRBD1. V gave up 5 bases and J gave up 10 bases; unmatched junction bases: 10. The CDR3 consists of 15 residues. From germline, CDR1 is SGHDN and CDR2 FVKESK. The CDR3 protein is CASSLRTGGSSEQFF. The DNA for the CDR3 is TGTGCCAGCAGCTTACGGACAGGGGGCTCTTCGGAGCAGTTCTTC.

The chain has TRBV2 and TRBJ2-5, with TRBD1 identical over 7 bases. The CDR3 has 17 residues. V shed 2 bases and J 5 bases; nucleotides not matched to a gene: 14. Germline lookup yields CDR1 SNHLY and CDR2 FYNNEI. The CDR3 sequence is CASSERLGGRGFETQYF. CDR3 coding DNA: TGTGCCAGCAGTGAAAGGTTAGGGGGCAGAGGGTTCGAGACCCAGTACTTC.

This clone appeared a few times. The rearrangement joins TRBV28 to TRBJ2-1, with TRBD2 identical over 12 bases. CDR3 size: 17 residues. The V segment lost 6 bases and the J segment 7 bases; nucleotides outside the gene matches: 13. Germline-derived CDR1 and CDR2 are MDHEN and SYDVKM. CDR3 residues: CASSITPTSGSSNEQFF. CDR3 nucleotide sequence: TGTGCCAGCAGCATAACCCCGACTAGCGGGAGTTCGAATGAGCAGTTCTTC.

The V and J genes are TRBV7-9 and TRBJ2-7, with a weak D call TRBD1 (6 bases). The CDR3 has 14 amino acids. CDR1 is SEHNR and CDR2 is FQNEAQ in the germline V gene (reference sequence). Trimming removed 1 base at V and 2 bases at J, with 9 bases between. CDR3 protein: CASSLVQGTYEQYF. The CDR3 nucleotides read TGTGCCAGCAGCTTAGTACAGGGTACCTACGAGCAGTACTTC.

The DNA of the CDR3 is TGTGCCAGCAGCAGCGGGGGTACGCAGTATTTT. Translating it yields CASSSGGTQYF. The rearrangement joins TRBV7-3 to TRBJ2-3, with 8 bases matching TRBD2. Germline values: CDR1 SGHTA, CDR2 FQGTGA. The CDR3 loop spans 11 amino acids. Trimming removed 5 bases from V and 8 bases from J; junction bases left unmatched: 0.

This clone was seen a single time. The CDR3 is CASSVLLASAYMNTEAFF. CDR3 DNA sequence: TGTGCCAGCAGCGTATTGTTGGCCTCCGCTTATATGAACACTGAAGCTTTCTTT. The chain joins TRBV9 to TRBJ1-1; D gene unclear. CDR1 SGDLS and CDR2 YYNGEE come from the germline V gene. There are 18 residues in the CDR3. Trimming took off 1 base at V and 0 bases at J, with 19 bases between the two ends.

A note on this clone: One end of the junction is discordant with germline, which a read error may explain. V gene TRBV7-9 combines with J gene TRBJ2-6; D is perhaps TRBD1 (5 bases). This CDR3 contains 16 residues. CDR1 and CDR2 (germline): SEHNR, FQNEAQ (reference sequence). The CDR3 spells CASTPNYRSGANGLTF. In DNA form, the CDR3 reads TGTGCCAGCACACCTAATTATCGCTCTGGGGCCAACGGCCTGACTTTC.

The chain joins TRBV2 to TRBJ2-1, with D unresolved. The CDR3 covers 13 residues. V was trimmed by 9 bases and J by 1 base, leaving 10 bases between them. Germline V gene sequence: CDR1 SNHLY, CDR2 FYNNEI. The CDR3 nucleotides read TGTGCCAGTTCAGTAATTTCCTACAATGAGCAGTTCTTC. It codes for CASSVISYNEQFF.

The V and J genes are TRBV9 and TRBJ2-5, with D possibly matching TRBD2 (5 bases). Germline CDR1 SGDLS, CDR2 YYNGEE. V was shortened by 0 bases and J by 5 bases, with 11 bases between the two germline ends. CDR3 length: 14 amino acids. The CDR3 region is CASSVEGRGETQYF. The CDR3 nucleotides are TGTGCCAGCAGCGTAGAGGGTCGAGGGGAGACCCAGTACTTC.

The rearrangement joins TRBV28 to TRBJ1-1, with D tentatively TRBD1 (5 bases). Germline-derived CDR1 and CDR2 are MDHEN and SYDVKM. The CDR3 covers 14 residues. The V end was cut by 3 bases, the J end by 1 base, with 9 bases between. The CDR3 reads CASSLGGSNTEAFF. The CDR3 region has the DNA TGTGCCAGCAGTTTGGGGGGTTCGAACACTGAAGCTTTCTTT.

The rearrangement links TRBV30 to TRBJ1-1, with D unclear. Per the germline V gene, CDR1 is GTSNPN and CDR2 is SVGIG (reference sequence). V was cut by 1 base and J by 0 bases, with 6 bases left in between. CDR3 length: 13 residues. The CDR3 reads CAWSAQVNTEAFF. CDR3 bases: TGTGCCTGGAGTGCTCAGGTGAACACTGAAGCTTTCTTT.

The chain has TRBV29-1 and TRBJ1-1, with TRBD1 matching over 7 bases. Germline CDR1 SQVTM, CDR2 ANQGSEA. The CDR3 loop spans 13 amino acids. Trimming cost V 6 bases and J 4 bases; bases outside gene matches: 8. The CDR3 loop is CSVGPGGITEAFF. The CDR3 nucleotides read TGCAGCGTCGGCCCAGGGGGGATCACTGAAGCTTTCTTT.

V and J are TRBV10-3 and TRBJ1-1; maybe TRBD1 (6 bases). Trimming removed 4 bases from V and 5 bases from J, with 8 bases in between. The CDR3 covers 12 residues. Germline values: CDR1 ENHRY, CDR2 SYGVKD. The CDR3, as DNA: TGTGCCATCAGTGTCACAGGGACTGAAGCTTTCTTT. It specifies CAISVTGTEAFF.

The chain recombines TRBV30 with TRBJ2-1, with D possibly TRBD2 on 6 matching bases. The CDR3 spans 15 residues. Germline V gene lookup returns CDR1 GTSNPN and CDR2 SVGIG (reference sequence). Trimming cost V 8 bases and J 0 bases, with 17 bases left between them. The CDR3 sequence is CARGYPKSSYNEQFF. CDR3 in DNA: TGTGCCCGGGGGTATCCGAAAAGCTCCTACAATGAGCAGTTCTTC. Using reference TRBV30 and TRBJ2-1 for the parts outside the CDR3, the full variable domain is SQTIHQWPATLVQPVGSPLSLECTVEGTSNPNLYWYRQAAGRGLQLLFYSVGIGQISSEVPQNLSASRPQDRQFILSSKKLLLSDSGFYLCARGYPKSSYNEQFFGPGTRLTVL.

V is TRBV7-9 and J is TRBJ1-5; D unresolved. Looked up from germline, CDR1 is SEHNR and CDR2 is FQNEAQ (reference sequence). The CDR3 has 13 residues. Trimming took off 5 bases at V and 5 bases at J, with 10 bases between the two ends. CDR3 sequence (DNA): TGTGCCAGCAGCCCCTCGGGTCATCAGCCCCAGCATTTT. It specifies CASSPSGHQPQHF.

The chain carries TRBV9 and TRBJ2-5; a weak D match, TRBD2 (6 bases). The CDR3 covers 15 residues. V was pared by 4 bases and J by 4 bases, with 17 bases between. Per the germline V gene, CDR1 is SGDLS and CDR2 is YYNGEE. The CDR3 loop is CASSSGHGGGETQYF. In DNA form, the CDR3 reads TGTGCCAGCAGCTCAGGACACGGGGGTGGAGAGACCCAGTACTTC.

This chain uses TRBV2 with TRBJ1-1; 7 positions match TRBD1. The V gene's germline CDR1 is SNHLY and CDR2 FYNNEI. The V segment lost 6 bases and the J segment 5 bases; nucleotides outside the gene matches: 0. CDR3 length: 11 residues. The CDR3 protein is CASSRGTEAFF. CDR3 nucleotides: TGTGCCAGCAGCAGGGGGACTGAAGCTTTCTTT.

The V gene is TRBV7-8, the J gene TRBJ1-5, with 9 bases aligning to TRBD1. With 5 bases clipped from V and 0 bases from J, the junction kept 8 bases outside the gene matches. The CDR3 covers 17 residues. Germline-derived CDR1 and CDR2 are SGHVS and FQNEAQ. The DNA for the CDR3 is TGTGCCAGCAGCCGAGGGACAGGGCGTCTTAGCAATCAGCCCCAGCATTTT. Encoded protein: CASSRGTGRLSNQPQHF. Combining the CDR3 with reference TRBV7-8 and TRBJ1-5 gives the whole variable domain GAGVSQSPRYKVAKRGQDVALRCDPISGHVSLFWYQQALGQGPEFLTYFQNEAQLDKSGLPSDRFFAERPEGSVSTLKIQRTQQEDSAVYLCASSRGTGRLSNQPQHFGDGTRLSIL.

The gene calls are TRBV19 and TRBJ2-5, with 12 nucleotides matching TRBD1. Germline-derived CDR1 and CDR2 are LNHDA and SQIVND (reference sequence). The CDR3 spans 17 residues. The trim removed 3 bases at V and 1 base at J, leaving 6 bases unmatched. CDR3 residues: CASSISGTGGAQETQYF. CDR3 in DNA: TGTGCCAGTAGTATTTCGGGGACAGGGGGCGCCCAAGAGACCCAGTACTTC.

CDR3 coding DNA: TGTGCCAGCAGTCGAACAGGGGGAAGCTCTGGAAACACCATATATTTT. This encodes CASSRTGGSSGNTIYF. This rearrangement joins TRBV2 to TRBJ1-3, with 8 bases matching TRBD1. The germline gives CDR1 SNHLY, CDR2 FYNNEI. The CDR3 sequence is 16 residues long. Trimming removed 5 bases from V and 0 bases from J; junction bases left unmatched: 6.